The 16 T cell receptor beta chains below all came from one sample that was sequenced in a study of CD8 T cells in ankylosing spondylitis. TCRdb recomputed calls from the 5' RACE reads with MiXCR, one row per CDR3 protein. The data show roughly 150,000 distinct CDR3 sequences, 30% to 35% seen once. What was sequenced was synovial fluid, either unsorted or a sorted T cell fraction (not recorded which). The receptors originated from a male donor with ankylosing spondylitis.

This clonotype came up a few times. CDR3 bases: TGTGCCAGCAGCCAAGGAACTAGCGGGGGGACTTACAATGAGCAGTTCTTC. As protein: CASSQGTSGGTYNEQFF. The V call is TRBV4-2, the J call TRBJ2-1; 12 bases fit TRBD2. The CDR3 covers 17 residues. CDR1 LGHNA and CDR2 YNFKEQ come from the germline V gene. With V trimmed by 1 base and J by 4 bases, 5 bases remained unmatched.

V gene TRBV6-1 combines with J gene TRBJ2-3, with a possible D match to TRBD2 (5 bases). The CDR3 consists of 15 residues. Trimming pared 6 bases from V and 2 bases from J, leaving 15 bases between. Germline-derived CDR1 and CDR2 are MNHNS and SASEGT. CDR3 sequence (DNA): TGTGCCAGCAGCCCGCGGGCGGGTCTCACAGATACGCAGTATTTT. Residues: CASSPRAGLTDTQYF.

This chain links TRBV5-5 with TRBJ1-4, with D hard to call. CDR3 size: 15 residues. Germline CDR1 SGHKS, CDR2 YYEKEE (reference sequence). V was shortened by 0 bases and J by 7 bases, with 13 bases between the two germline ends. The CDR3 DNA is TGTGCCAGCAGCTTGGCGAGCGCGCCCTTTGAAAAACTGTTTTTT. The encoded protein is CASSLASAPFEKLFF.

In the case of this clonotype: A much larger clone lies a single base off, so this may be a read error. The chain combines TRBV18 with TRBJ2-5; D ambiguous. The germline gives CDR1 KGHSH, CDR2 LQKENI. The CDR3 extends over 18 amino acids. The CDR3: CASSPRLIRSDLQVTQYF. The CDR3 DNA follows: TGTGCCAGCTCACCAAGGTTAATTAGGTCAGACCTTCAAGTGACCCAGTACTTC.

This clonotype has ten or more counts. V is TRBV6-1 and J is TRBJ1-1; D is unresolved. Trimming took off 7 bases at V and 4 bases at J, with 16 bases between the two ends. Per the germline V gene, CDR1 is MNHNS and CDR2 is SASEGT. The CDR3 extends over 14 amino acids. The CDR3 loop reads CASKPAVGFTEAFF. DNA for the CDR3: TGTGCCAGCAAACCCGCTGTGGGGTTCACTGAAGCTTTCTTT.

Only a few counts were recorded for this clonotype. The chain couples TRBV11-2 to TRBJ2-1; TRBD2 matches 7 bases. The trim removed 4 bases at V and 4 bases at J, leaving 16 bases unmatched. Germline-derived CDR1 and CDR2 are SGHAT and FQNNGV. CDR3 size: 18 residues. CDR3 nucleotide sequence: TGTGCCAGCAGCTCCTCATCGGGAGGCATCGGCAAATACAATGAGCAGTTCTTC. As protein: CASSSSSGGIGKYNEQFF. The variable domain in full, completed from reference TRBV11-2 and TRBJ2-1, reads EAGVAQSPRYKIIEKRQSVAFWCNPISGHATLYWYQQILGQGPKLLIQFQNNGVVDDSQLPKDRFSAERLKGVDSTLKIQPAKLEDSAVYLCASSSSSGGIGKYNEQFFGPGTRLTVL.

Only a few counts were recorded for this clonotype. The chain recombines TRBV7-2 with TRBJ2-5; the match to TRBD2 covers 14 bases. J was trimmed by 6 bases and V by 5 bases; bases with no gene match: 5. From germline, CDR1 is SGHTA and CDR2 FQGNSA. CDR3 length: 15 amino acids. The chain's CDR3 is CASSPGLAGAKTQYF. The CDR3 DNA sequence: TGTGCCAGCAGCCCGGGACTAGCGGGAGCCAAGACCCAGTACTTC.

This clonotype was seen ten or more times. The gene calls are TRBV7-9 and TRBJ2-7, with 7 bases identical to TRBD2. The germline V gene has CDR1 SEHNR and CDR2 FQNEAQ (reference sequence). The CDR3 sequence is 14 residues long. Losses at the gene ends were 3 bases for V and 1 base for J; bases not matched to a gene: 3. CDR3 amino acids: CASSFTSDSYEQYF. CDR3 nucleotide sequence: TGTGCCAGCAGCTTCACTAGCGATTCCTACGAGCAGTACTTC. Drawing the rest from reference TRBV7-9 and TRBJ2-7, the complete variable domain is DTGVSQNPRHKITKRGQNVTFRCDPISEHNRLYWYRQTLGQGPEFLTYFQNEAQLEKSRLLSDRFSAERPKGSFSTLEIQRTEQGDSAMYLCASSFTSDSYEQYFGPGTRLTVT.

The chain employs TRBV20-1 and TRBJ1-1; possibly TRBD1 for D (5 bases). Germline CDR1 is DFQATT and CDR2 is SNEGSKA (reference sequence). The V end lost 5 bases, the J end lost 1 base, and 8 bases lay between the germline ends. The CDR3 consists of 12 residues. The CDR3 sequence is CSAPGQNTEAFF. CDR3 bases: TGCAGTGCTCCCGGACAGAACACTGAAGCTTTCTTT.

This clonotype appeared a few times. This chain joins TRBV2 and TRBJ2-7; D uncertain. V lost 5 bases to trimming and J lost 0 bases, with 8 bases between them. The germline V gene encodes CDR1 SNHLY and CDR2 FYNNEI. This CDR3 spans 13 amino acids. The CDR3 is CASSSPPSYEQYF. The CDR3 region has the DNA TGTGCCAGCAGTTCTCCGCCCTCCTACGAGCAGTACTTC.

This clonotype came up a few times. This chain connects TRBV2 to TRBJ2-2; 10 bases are a match to TRBD1. The germline gives CDR1 SNHLY, CDR2 FYNNEI. This CDR3 has 18 amino acids. After removal of 4 bases from V and 6 bases from J, the junction contained 14 bases not matched to a gene. CDR3 residues: CASSVPGQGPREAGELFF. The CDR3, as DNA: TGTGCCAGCAGTGTCCCGGGACAGGGGCCTCGGGAGGCCGGGGAGCTGTTTTTT.

The chain uses TRBV20-1 and TRBJ1-4; D might be TRBD1 (5 bases). This CDR3 spans 15 amino acids. Germline CDR1 and CDR2: DFQATT and SNEGSKA (reference sequence). V was shortened by 0 bases and J by 4 bases, with 12 bases between the two germline ends. CDR3 protein: CSARDQAGLNEKLFF. The CDR3 nucleotides are TGCAGTGCTAGAGATCAGGCGGGGCTTAATGAAAAACTGTTTTTT.

This chain links TRBV15 with TRBJ2-6; D is uncertain. The CDR3 sequence is 15 residues long. Trimming left V 0 bases short and J 1 base short, with 4 bases between. Germline assignment: CDR1 LNHNV and CDR2 YYDKDF (reference sequence). CDR3: CATSRETSGANVLTF. In nucleotides, the CDR3 is TGTGCCACCAGCAGAGAGACTTCTGGGGCCAACGTCCTGACTTTC.

A word on this clonotype: No DNA is shown, since the ends of the CDR3 on it are uncertain; the CDR3 is the one TCRdb lists. The chain links TRBV27 to TRBJ1-2; no DNA check was done on the table's D call, TRBD1. Germline CDR1 MNHEY, CDR2 SMNVEV (reference sequence). The CDR3 is 15 residues long, ends included. The CDR3 spells CASSSSARGADGYTF.

This clonotype was seen a few times. The chain is built from TRBV4-2 and TRBJ1-6, with 11 bases fitting TRBD1. The length of the CDR3 is 15 residues. Germline CDR1 reads LGHNA; CDR2 reads YNFKEQ. The junction had 9 bases not matched to a gene; V was cut back by 7 bases and J by 10 bases. In DNA, the CDR3 is TGTGCCAGCACCACAGGACAGGGGGCTAGATCACCCCTCCACTTT. Its translation is CASTTGQGARSPLHF.

The V gene is TRBV20-1, the J gene TRBJ1-1; unclear D gene. Trimming shortened V by 2 bases and J by 3 bases, and 4 bases separated the two germline ends. Germline CDR1 DFQATT, CDR2 SNEGSKA (reference sequence). This CDR3 spans 11 amino acids. The CDR3 sequence: CSARRDTEAFF. DNA of the CDR3: TGCAGTGCTAGAAGGGACACTGAAGCTTTCTTT.